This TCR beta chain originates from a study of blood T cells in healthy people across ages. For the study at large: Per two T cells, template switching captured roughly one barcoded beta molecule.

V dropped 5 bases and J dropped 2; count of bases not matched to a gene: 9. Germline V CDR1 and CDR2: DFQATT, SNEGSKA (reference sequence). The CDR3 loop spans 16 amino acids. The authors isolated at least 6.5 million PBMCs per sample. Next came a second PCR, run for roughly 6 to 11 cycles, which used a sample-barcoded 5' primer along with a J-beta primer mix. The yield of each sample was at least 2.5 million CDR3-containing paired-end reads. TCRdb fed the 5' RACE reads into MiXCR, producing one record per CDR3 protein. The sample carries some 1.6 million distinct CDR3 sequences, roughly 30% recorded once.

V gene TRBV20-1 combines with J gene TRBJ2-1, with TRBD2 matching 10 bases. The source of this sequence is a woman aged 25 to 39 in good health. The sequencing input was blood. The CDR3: CSARALAGVTYNEQFF. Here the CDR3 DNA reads TGCAGTGCTCGAGCCCTAGCGGGGGTTACCTACAATGAGCAGTTCTTC.